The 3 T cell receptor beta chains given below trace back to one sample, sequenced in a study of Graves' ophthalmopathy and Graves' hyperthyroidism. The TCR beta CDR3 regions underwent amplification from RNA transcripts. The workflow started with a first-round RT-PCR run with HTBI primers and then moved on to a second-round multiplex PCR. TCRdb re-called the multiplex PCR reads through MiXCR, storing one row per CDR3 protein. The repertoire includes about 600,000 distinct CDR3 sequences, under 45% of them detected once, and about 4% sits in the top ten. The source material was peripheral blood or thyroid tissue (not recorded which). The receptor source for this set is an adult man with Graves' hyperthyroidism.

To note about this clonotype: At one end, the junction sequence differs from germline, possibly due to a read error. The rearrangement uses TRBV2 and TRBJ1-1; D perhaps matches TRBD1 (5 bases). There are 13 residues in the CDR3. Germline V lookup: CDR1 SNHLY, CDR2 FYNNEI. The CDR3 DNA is TGTGCCAGTAGTGATGTCAGGGACACTGAAGCTTTCTTT. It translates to CASSDVRDTEAFF.

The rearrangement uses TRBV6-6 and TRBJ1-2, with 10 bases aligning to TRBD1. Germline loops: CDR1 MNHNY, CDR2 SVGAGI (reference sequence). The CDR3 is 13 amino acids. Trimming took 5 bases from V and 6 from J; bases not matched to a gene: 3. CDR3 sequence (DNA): TGTGCCAGCAGTAATGACAGGGGGCATGGCTACACCTTC. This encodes CASSNDRGHGYTF.

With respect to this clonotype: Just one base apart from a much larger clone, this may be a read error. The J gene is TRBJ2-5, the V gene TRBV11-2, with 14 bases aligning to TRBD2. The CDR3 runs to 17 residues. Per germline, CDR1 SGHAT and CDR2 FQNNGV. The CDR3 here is CAGSLGGTSGSRETQYF. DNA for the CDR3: TGTGCCGGCAGCTTAGGTGGGACTAGCGGGAGTCGAGAGACCCAGTACTTC.